The clone carrying this T cell receptor beta chain has only a few counts. The protocol was immunoSEQ multiplex PCR, while the TCRdb copy is restricted to in-frame clones and leaves out a portion. The repertoire holds about 53,000 clones, with 60% to 80% as singletons. This sample is drawn from a study of blood T cell repertoires in COVID-19. This CDR3 is built from 15 residues. Trimming left V 8 bases short and J 6 bases short, with 22 bases between. Germline V gene sequence: CDR1 LNHDA, CDR2 SQIVND (reference sequence). Sequenced: peripheral blood. The chain is built from TRBV19 and TRBJ1-1; D possibly corresponds to TRBD1 (6 bases). This TCR was recovered from a man between 65 and 85 years old with active or convalescent COVID-19. The DNA of the CDR3 is TGTGCCAGTTACTTTCGGGCCTCGGGGGGCCCTGAAGCTTTCTTT. As protein: CASYFRASGGPEAFF.